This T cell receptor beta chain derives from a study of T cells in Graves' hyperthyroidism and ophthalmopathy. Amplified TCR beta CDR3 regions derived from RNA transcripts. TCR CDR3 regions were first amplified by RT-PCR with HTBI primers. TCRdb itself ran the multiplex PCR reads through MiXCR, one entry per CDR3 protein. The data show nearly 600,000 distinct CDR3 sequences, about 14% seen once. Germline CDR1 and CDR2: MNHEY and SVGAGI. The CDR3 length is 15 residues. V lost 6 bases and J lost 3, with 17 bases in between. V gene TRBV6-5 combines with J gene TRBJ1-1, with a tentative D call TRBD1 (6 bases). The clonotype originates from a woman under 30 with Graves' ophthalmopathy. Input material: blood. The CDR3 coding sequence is TGTGCCAGCAGCGAGAATACAGGGAGGTACACTGAAGCTTTCTTT. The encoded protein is CASSENTGRYTEAFF.